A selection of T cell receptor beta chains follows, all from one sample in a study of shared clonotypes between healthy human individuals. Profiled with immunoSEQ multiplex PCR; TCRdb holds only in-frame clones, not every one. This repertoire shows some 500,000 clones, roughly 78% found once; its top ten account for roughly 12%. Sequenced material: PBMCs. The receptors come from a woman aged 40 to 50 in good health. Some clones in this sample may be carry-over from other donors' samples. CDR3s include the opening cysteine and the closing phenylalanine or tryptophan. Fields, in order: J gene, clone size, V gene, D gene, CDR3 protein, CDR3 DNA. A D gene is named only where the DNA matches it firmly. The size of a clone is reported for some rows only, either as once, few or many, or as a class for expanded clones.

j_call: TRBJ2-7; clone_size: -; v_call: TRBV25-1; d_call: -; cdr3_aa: CASSEWQTYEQYF; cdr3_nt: TGTGCCAGCAGTGAATGGCAGACCTACGAGCAGTACTTC
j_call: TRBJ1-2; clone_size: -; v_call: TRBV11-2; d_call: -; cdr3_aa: CASSLDRVYYGYTF; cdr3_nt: TGTGCCAGCAGCTTAGACAGGGTCTACTATGGCTACACCTTC
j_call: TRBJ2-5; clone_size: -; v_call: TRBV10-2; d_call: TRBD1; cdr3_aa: CASSEPGTGNETQYF; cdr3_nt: TGCGCCAGCAGTGAACCCGGGACAGGTAACGAGACCCAGTACTTC
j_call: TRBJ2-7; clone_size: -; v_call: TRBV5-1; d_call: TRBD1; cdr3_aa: CASSLGDRGYEQYF; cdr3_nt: TGCGCCAGCAGCTTGGGGGACAGGGGGTACGAGCAGTACTTC
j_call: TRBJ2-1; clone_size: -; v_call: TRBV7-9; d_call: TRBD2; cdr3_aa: CASSRLLAETYNEQFF; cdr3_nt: TGTGCCAGCAGCCGACTACTAGCGGAAACCTACAATGAGCAGTTCTTC
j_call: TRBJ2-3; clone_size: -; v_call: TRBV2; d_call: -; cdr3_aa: CASSEGGLRTDTQYF; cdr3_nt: TGTGCCAGCAGTGAAGGAGGGTTACGTACAGATACGCAGTATTTT
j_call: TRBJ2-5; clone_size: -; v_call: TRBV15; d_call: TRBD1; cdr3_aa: CATSTRQGTTGKTQYF; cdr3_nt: TGTGCCACCAGCACCAGACAGGGGACCACGGGGAAGACCCAGTACTTC
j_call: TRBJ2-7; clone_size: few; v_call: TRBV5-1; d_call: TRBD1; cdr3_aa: CASSLGDRGLEQYF; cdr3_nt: TGCGCCAGCAGCCTTGGGGACAGGGGGCTCGAGCAGTACTTC
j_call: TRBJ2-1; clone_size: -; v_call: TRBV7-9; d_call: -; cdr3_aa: CASSLSPPGVEQFF; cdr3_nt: TGTGCCAGCAGCTTATCCCCCCCGGGCGTTGAGCAGTTCTTC
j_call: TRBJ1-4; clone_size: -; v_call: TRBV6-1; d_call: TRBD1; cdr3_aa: CASKGQGAEKLFF; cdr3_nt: TGTGCCAGCAAGGGACAGGGGGCTGAAAAACTGTTTTTT
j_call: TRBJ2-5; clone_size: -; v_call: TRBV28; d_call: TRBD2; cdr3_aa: CASSLSREREGLETQYF; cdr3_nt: TGTGCCAGCAGTTTAAGTAGGGAGCGGGAGGGCTTGGAGACCCAGTACTTC
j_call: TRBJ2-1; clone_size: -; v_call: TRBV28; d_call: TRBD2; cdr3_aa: CASSSFSGSSYNEQFF; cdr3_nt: TGTGCCAGCAGTTCCTTTAGCGGGAGCTCCTACAATGAGCAGTTCTTC
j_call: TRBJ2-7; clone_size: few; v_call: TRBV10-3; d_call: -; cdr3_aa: CAISSGDYEQYF; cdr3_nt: TGTGCCATCAGTTCGGGGGACTACGAGCAGTACTTC
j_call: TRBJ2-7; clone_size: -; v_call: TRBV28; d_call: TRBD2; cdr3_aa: CASSLTSGNYREQYF; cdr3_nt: TGTGCCAGCAGTTTAACTAGCGGGAACTATCGAGAGCAGTACTTC
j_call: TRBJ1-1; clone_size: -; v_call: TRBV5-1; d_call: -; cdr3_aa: CASRFYSSPNTEAFF; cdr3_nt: TGCGCCAGCAGATTTTATTCGAGCCCGAACACTGAAGCTTTCTTT
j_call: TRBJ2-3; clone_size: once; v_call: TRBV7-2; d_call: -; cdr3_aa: CASSPAWGDGTDTQYF; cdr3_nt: TGTGCCAGCAGCCCCGCCTGGGGGGATGGCACAGATACGCAGTATTTT
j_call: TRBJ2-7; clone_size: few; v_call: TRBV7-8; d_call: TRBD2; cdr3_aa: CASSLRGGFSYEQYF; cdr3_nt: TGTGCCAGCAGCTTACGGGGGGGGTTCTCCTACGAGCAGTACTTC
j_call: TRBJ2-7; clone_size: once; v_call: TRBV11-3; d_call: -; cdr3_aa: CASSSYRDPYEQYF; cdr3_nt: TGTGCCAGCAGCTCGTACCGGGACCCCTACGAGCAGTACTTC
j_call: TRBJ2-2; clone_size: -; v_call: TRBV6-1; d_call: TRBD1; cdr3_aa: CASSAGTDSTGELFF; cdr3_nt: TGTGCCAGCAGTGCCGGGACAGATTCCACCGGGGAGCTGTTTTTT
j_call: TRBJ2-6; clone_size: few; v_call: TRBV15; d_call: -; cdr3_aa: CATSRALTPVSFTHTSGANVLTF; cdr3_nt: TGTGCCACCAGCAGAGCTCTGACTCCCGTTAGTTTTACTCATACCTCTGGGGCCAACGTCCTGACTTTC
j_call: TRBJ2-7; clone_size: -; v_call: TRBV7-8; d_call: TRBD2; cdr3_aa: CASSETWPGGNYEQYF; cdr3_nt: TGTGCCAGCAGCGAGACTTGGCCGGGGGGGAACTACGAGCAGTACTTC
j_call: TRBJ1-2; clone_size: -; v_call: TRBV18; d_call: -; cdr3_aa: CASSRQATNYGYTF; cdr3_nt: TGTGCCAGCTCACGACAGGCTACTAACTATGGCTACACCTTC
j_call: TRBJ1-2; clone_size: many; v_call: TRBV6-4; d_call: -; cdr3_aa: CASSDSSTGPYGYTF; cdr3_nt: TGTGCCAGCAGTGACTCCTCGACAGGCCCCTATGGCTACACCTTC
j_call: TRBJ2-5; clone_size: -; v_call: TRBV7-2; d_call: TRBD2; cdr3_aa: CASSWGLAGPEGQYF; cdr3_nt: TGTGCCAGCAGCTGGGGACTAGCGGGGCCCGAGGGCCAGTACTTC
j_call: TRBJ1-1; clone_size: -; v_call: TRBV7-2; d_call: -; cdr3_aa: CASSFRSGDTEAFF; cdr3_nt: TGTGCCAGCAGCTTTAGGTCTGGGGACACTGAAGCTTTCTTT
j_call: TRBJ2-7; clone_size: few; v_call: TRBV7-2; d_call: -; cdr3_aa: CASSLQSSYEQYF; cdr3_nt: TGTGCCAGCAGCCTCCAAAGCTCCTACGAGCAGTACTTC
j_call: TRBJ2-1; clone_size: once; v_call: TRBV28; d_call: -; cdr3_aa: CASSPPQTVRWNNEQFF; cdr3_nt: TGTGCCAGCAGTCCCCCTCAGACAGTCCGGTGGAACAATGAGCAGTTCTTC
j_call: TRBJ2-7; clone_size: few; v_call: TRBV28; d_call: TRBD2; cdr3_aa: CASSLTSGRAGEQYF; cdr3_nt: TGTGCCAGCAGTTTAACTAGCGGGAGGGCCGGCGAGCAGTACTTC
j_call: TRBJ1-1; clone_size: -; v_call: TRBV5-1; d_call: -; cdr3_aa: CASSLGGQRTNTEAFF; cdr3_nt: TGCGCCAGCAGCTTGGGAGGACAGAGGACGAACACTGAAGCTTTCTTT
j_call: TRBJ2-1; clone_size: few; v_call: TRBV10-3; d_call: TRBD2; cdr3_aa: CAISESMGLAYEQFF; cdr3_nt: TGTGCCATCAGTGAGTCCATGGGACTAGCGTATGAGCAGTTCTTC
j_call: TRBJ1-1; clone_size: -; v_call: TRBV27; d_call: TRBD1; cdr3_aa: CASSSTGVLVGNTEAFF; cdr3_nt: TGTGCCAGCAGTTCGACAGGGGTACTAGTGGGGAACACTGAAGCTTTCTTT
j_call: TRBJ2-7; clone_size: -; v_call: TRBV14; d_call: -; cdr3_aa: CASRLTSSYEQYF; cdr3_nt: TGTGCCAGCAGACTGACGTCCTCCTACGAGCAGTACTTC
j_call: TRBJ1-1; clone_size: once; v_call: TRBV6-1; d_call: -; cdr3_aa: CASRAGGMNTEAFF; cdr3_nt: TGTGCCAGCAGGGCCGGGGGAATGAACACTGAAGCTTTCTTT
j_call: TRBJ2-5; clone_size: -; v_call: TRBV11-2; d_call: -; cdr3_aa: CASSLWEGAVGSQYF; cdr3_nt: TGTGCCAGCAGCTTATGGGAGGGGGCCGTTGGGTCCCAGTACTTC
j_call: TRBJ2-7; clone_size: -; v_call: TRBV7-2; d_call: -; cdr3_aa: CASSFVNEQYF; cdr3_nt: TGTGCCAGCAGCTTTGTGAACGAGCAGTACTTC
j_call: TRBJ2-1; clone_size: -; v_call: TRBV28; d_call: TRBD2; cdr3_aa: CASSPRLAGHNEQFF; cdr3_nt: TGTGCCAGCAGTCCACGGCTAGCGGGGCACAATGAGCAGTTCTTC
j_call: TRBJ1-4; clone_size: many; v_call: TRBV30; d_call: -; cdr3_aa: CAWSVAAHATNEKLFF; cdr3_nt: TGTGCCTGGAGTGTAGCTGCCCACGCAACTAATGAAAAACTGTTTTTT
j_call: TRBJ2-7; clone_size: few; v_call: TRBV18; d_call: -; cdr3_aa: CASSSGAAGYEQYF; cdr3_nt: TGTGCCAGCTCATCCGGGGCTGCCGGCTACGAGCAGTACTTC
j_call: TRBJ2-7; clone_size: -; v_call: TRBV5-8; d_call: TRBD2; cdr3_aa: CASSLRLAGGYEQYF; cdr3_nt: TGTGCCAGCAGCTTGCGACTAGCGGGAGGGTACGAGCAGTACTTC
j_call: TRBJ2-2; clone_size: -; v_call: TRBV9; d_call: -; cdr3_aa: CASSKSTVPAGELFF; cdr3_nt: TGTGCCAGCAGCAAGTCGACAGTTCCCGCCGGGGAGCTGTTTTTT
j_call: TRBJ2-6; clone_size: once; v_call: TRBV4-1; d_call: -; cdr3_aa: CASSERSQGTGANVLTF; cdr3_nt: TGCGCCAGCAGCGAGCGCTCGCAGGGGACGGGGGCCAACGTCCTGACTTTC
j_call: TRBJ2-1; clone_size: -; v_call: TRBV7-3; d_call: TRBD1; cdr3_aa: CASSLSPRWGRGDSYNEQFF; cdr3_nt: TGTGCCAGCAGCTTAAGTCCCCGCTGGGGGCGTGGGGACAGCTACAATGAGCAGTTCTTC